This TCR beta chain derives from a study of control samples from healthy donors and cancer patients. This clone was recorded a few times. The CDR3 extends over 16 amino acids. CDR1 is MNHNS and CDR2 is SASEGT in the germline V gene. Trimming took off 4 bases at V and 2 bases at J, with 15 bases between the two ends. Sequencing used immunoSEQ multiplex PCR; TCRdb keeps in-frame clones, though not all of them. The table has about 48,000 clones, roughly 93% seen once. The sample comprised PBMCs. The origin of this receptor is a woman between 50 and 59 years old with head and neck cancer. The rearrangement links TRBV6-1 to TRBJ1-5, with D maybe TRBD1 (5 bases). For the CDR3, the DNA is TGTGCCAGCAGTGCCCTGAACACAGGACGCAATCAGCCCCAGCATTTT. It yields the protein CASSALNTGRNQPQHF.